This T cell receptor beta chain was found in a study of T cell clones after liver transplantation. Profiling relied on immunoSEQ multiplex PCR, and the TCRdb table lists in-frame clones only, not all of them. The table lists 20,000 to 25,000 clones, nearly 80% of them singletons. Looked up from germline, CDR1 is MNHEY and CDR2 is SMNVEV (reference sequence). CDR3 length: 16 residues. The J segment lost 0 bases and the V segment lost 5 bases, leaving 4 bases of the junction unmatched. The specimen comprised CD8+ T cells from blood, sampled 54 months after liver transplant. This receptor was obtained from a human patient who received a liver transplant. A subset of T cells may come from the graft donor. This chain uses TRBV27 with TRBJ1-6; 7 bases are shared with TRBD1. The CDR3 loop is CASSLDRDSYNSPLHF. CDR3 DNA sequence: TGTGCCAGCAGTCTCGACAGGGACTCCTATAATTCACCCCTCCACTTT.